The rows below give T cell receptor beta chains drawn from one sample of a study of blood T cells in healthy people across ages. TCRdb reprocessed the 5' RACE reads with MiXCR, giving one entry per CDR3 protein. Of approximately 790,000 distinct CDR3 sequences detected, 62% appear once; the ten largest clones hold around a quarter. The sequenced sample was blood. The receptors originated from a young man in good health. Each CDR3 is given with its conserved first and last residue. The D gene is left open where the match is weak. The size entry is marked missing in some rows and otherwise reads once, few, many or a size class.

V gene: TRBV18; J gene: TRBJ2-1; D gene: .; clone size: .; CDR3 protein: CASSPGATYNEQFF; CDR3 DNA: TGTGCCAGCTCACCAGGGGCGACCTACAATGAGCAGTTCTTC
V gene: TRBV6-5; J gene: TRBJ2-5; D gene: .; clone size: few; CDR3 protein: CASSYSIQQETQYF; CDR3 DNA: TGTGCCAGCAGTTACTCGATACAGCAAGAGACCCAGTACTTC
V gene: TRBV9; J gene: TRBJ2-1; D gene: .; clone size: .; CDR3 protein: CASSPRPLGMNEQFF; CDR3 DNA: TGTGCCAGCAGCCCCCGGCCGCTCGGGATGAATGAGCAGTTCTTC
V gene: TRBV6-5; J gene: TRBJ2-2; D gene: TRBD2; clone size: .; CDR3 protein: CASSYVAGEAGELFF; CDR3 DNA: TGTGCCAGCAGTTACGTAGCGGGGGAGGCCGGGGAGCTGTTTTTT
V gene: TRBV24-1; J gene: TRBJ2-1; D gene: .; clone size: .; CDR3 protein: CATSDLGLPNEQFF; CDR3 DNA: TGTGCCACCAGTGATTTGGGACTGCCCAATGAGCAGTTCTTC
V gene: TRBV7-2; J gene: TRBJ2-7; D gene: .; clone size: few; CDR3 protein: CASSALAWGEQYF; CDR3 DNA: TGTGCCAGCAGCGCGCTGGCATGGGGCGAGCAGTACTTC
V gene: TRBV7-9; J gene: TRBJ2-1; D gene: .; clone size: few; CDR3 protein: CASSSPQGYNEQFF; CDR3 DNA: TGTGCCAGCAGCTCGCCACAGGGCTACAATGAGCAGTTCTTC
V gene: TRBV6-1; J gene: TRBJ2-3; D gene: TRBD2; clone size: .; CDR3 protein: CASISERDPTDTQYF; CDR3 DNA: TGTGCCAGCATTTCGGAGCGGGACCCCACAGATACGCAGTATTTT
V gene: TRBV14; J gene: TRBJ2-1; D gene: .; clone size: .; CDR3 protein: CASSGRIGEQFF; CDR3 DNA: TGTGCCAGCAGCGGCAGGATAGGTGAGCAGTTCTTC
V gene: TRBV12-3/TRBV12-4; J gene: TRBJ2-1; D gene: TRBD1; clone size: many; CDR3 protein: CASSPRDRVYNEQFF; CDR3 DNA: TGTGCCAGCAGTCCCCGGGACAGGGTTTACAATGAGCAGTTCTTC
V gene: TRBV5-1; J gene: TRBJ2-1; D gene: .; clone size: few; CDR3 protein: CASSFRNYNEQFF; CDR3 DNA: TGCGCCAGCAGCTTTAGAAATTACAATGAGCAGTTCTTC
V gene: TRBV12-3/TRBV12-4; J gene: TRBJ2-7; D gene: .; clone size: .; CDR3 protein: CASRETSYEQYF; CDR3 DNA: TGTGCCAGCAGGGAGACTAGCTACGAGCAGTACTTC
V gene: TRBV7-8; J gene: TRBJ2-1; D gene: TRBD2; clone size: few; CDR3 protein: CASSLGGAGGYNEQFF; CDR3 DNA: TGTGCCAGCAGCTTAGGTGGAGCGGGGGGATACAATGAGCAGTTCTTC
V gene: TRBV4-2; J gene: TRBJ1-2; D gene: TRBD1; clone size: few; CDR3 protein: CASSQDLIHQGVRNYGYTF; CDR3 DNA: TGTGCCAGCAGCCAAGATCTAATTCATCAGGGGGTCAGGAACTATGGCTACACCTTC
V gene: TRBV28; J gene: TRBJ2-7; D gene: .; clone size: once; CDR3 protein: CASSLWDRTHEQYF; CDR3 DNA: TGTGCCAGCAGTCTTTGGGACCGCACCCACGAGCAGTACTTC
V gene: TRBV13; J gene: TRBJ1-1; D gene: TRBD1; clone size: .; CDR3 protein: CASSSDRGHTEAFF; CDR3 DNA: TGTGCCAGCAGCTCGGACAGGGGGCACACTGAAGCTTTCTTT
V gene: TRBV12-3/TRBV12-4; J gene: TRBJ2-4; D gene: .; clone size: few; CDR3 protein: CASRRTLGEQYF; CDR3 DNA: TGTGCCAGCAGGAGGACTTTGGGGGAGCAGTACTTC
V gene: TRBV10-3; J gene: TRBJ1-5; D gene: .; clone size: few; CDR3 protein: CAIRSDRLNQPQHF; CDR3 DNA: TGTGCCATCAGATCGGACAGACTCAATCAGCCCCAGCATTTT
V gene: TRBV7-9; J gene: TRBJ2-7; D gene: .; clone size: .; CDR3 protein: CASSPRKVEGQYEQYF; CDR3 DNA: TGTGCCAGCAGTCCAAGGAAGGTCGAAGGGCAATACGAGCAGTACTTC
V gene: TRBV20-1; J gene: TRBJ1-2; D gene: TRBD1; clone size: .; CDR3 protein: CSARTDRESGGYTF; CDR3 DNA: TGCAGTGCTAGAACGGACAGGGAAAGTGGCGGCTACACCTTC
V gene: TRBV4-2; J gene: TRBJ2-7; D gene: TRBD2; clone size: many; CDR3 protein: CASSQDGLAGGGGDYEQYF; CDR3 DNA: TGTGCCAGCAGCCAAGATGGCCTAGCGGGGGGGGGAGGAGATTACGAGCAGTACTTC
V gene: TRBV7-2; J gene: TRBJ2-5; D gene: .; clone size: .; CDR3 protein: CASSPRPGLETQYF; CDR3 DNA: TGTGCCAGCAGCCCCCGCCCGGGGCTAGAGACCCAGTACTTC
V gene: TRBV9; J gene: TRBJ2-7; D gene: TRBD1; clone size: once; CDR3 protein: CASSVRWGRGHDEQYF; CDR3 DNA: TGTGCCAGCAGCGTACGTTGGGGCAGGGGGCACGACGAGCAGTACTTC
V gene: TRBV6-2/TRBV6-3; J gene: TRBJ2-3; D gene: .; clone size: .; CDR3 protein: CASSYAGFADTQYF; CDR3 DNA: TGTGCCAGCAGTTATGCCGGGTTCGCAGATACGCAGTATTTT
V gene: TRBV28; J gene: TRBJ2-7; D gene: TRBD1; clone size: .; CDR3 protein: CASSLYRGLEQYF; CDR3 DNA: TGTGCCAGCAGTTTATACAGGGGGCTCGAGCAGTACTTC
V gene: TRBV7-3; J gene: TRBJ1-6; D gene: TRBD1; clone size: .; CDR3 protein: CASSLNPDRGSPLHF; CDR3 DNA: TGTGCCAGCAGCCTCAATCCGGACAGGGGTTCACCCCTCCACTTT
V gene: TRBV6-5; J gene: TRBJ2-5; D gene: .; clone size: many; CDR3 protein: CASSRTVQETQYF; CDR3 DNA: TGTGCCAGCAGCAGGACAGTCCAAGAGACCCAGTACTTC